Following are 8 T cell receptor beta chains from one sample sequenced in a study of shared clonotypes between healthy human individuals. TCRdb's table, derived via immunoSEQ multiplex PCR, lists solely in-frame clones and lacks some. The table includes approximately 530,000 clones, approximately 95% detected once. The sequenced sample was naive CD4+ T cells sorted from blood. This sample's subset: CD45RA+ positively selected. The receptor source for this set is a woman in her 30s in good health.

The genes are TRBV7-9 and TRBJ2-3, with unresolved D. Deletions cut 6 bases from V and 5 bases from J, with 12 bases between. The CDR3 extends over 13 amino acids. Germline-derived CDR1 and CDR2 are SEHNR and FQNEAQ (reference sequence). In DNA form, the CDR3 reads TGTGCCAGCAGGCTAAGCCTGGGAGATACGCAGTATTTT. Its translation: CASRLSLGDTQYF.

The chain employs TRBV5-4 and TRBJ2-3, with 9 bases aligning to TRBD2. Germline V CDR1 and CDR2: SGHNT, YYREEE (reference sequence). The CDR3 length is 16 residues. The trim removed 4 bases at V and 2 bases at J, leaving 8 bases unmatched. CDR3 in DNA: TGTGCCAGCAGCCGCCGACTAGCGGTAGACACAGATACGCAGTATTTT. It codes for CASSRRLAVDTDTQYF. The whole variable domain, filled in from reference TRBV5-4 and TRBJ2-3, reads ETGVTQSPTHLIKTRGQQVTLRCSSQSGHNTVSWYQQALGQGPQFIFQYYREEENGRGNFPPRFSGLQFPNYSSELNVNALELDDSALYLCASSRRLAVDTDTQYFGPGTRLTVL.

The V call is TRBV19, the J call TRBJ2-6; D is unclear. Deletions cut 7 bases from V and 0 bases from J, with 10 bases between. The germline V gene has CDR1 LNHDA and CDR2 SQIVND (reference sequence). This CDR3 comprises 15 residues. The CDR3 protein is CASTRMISGANVLTF. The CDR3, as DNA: TGTGCCAGTACGAGAATGATCTCTGGGGCCAACGTCCTGACTTTC.

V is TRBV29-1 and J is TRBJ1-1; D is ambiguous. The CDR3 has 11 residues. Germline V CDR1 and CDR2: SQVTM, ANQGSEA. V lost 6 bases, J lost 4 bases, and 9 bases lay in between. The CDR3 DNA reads TGCAGCGTAAGCAGGAGCACTGAAGCTTTCTTT. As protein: CSVSRSTEAFF.

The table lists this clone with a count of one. The CDR3 reads CASSYSQLQETQYF. The CDR3 nucleotides read TGTGCCAGCAGTTATTCACAACTACAAGAGACCCAGTACTTC. This chain uses TRBV6-5 with TRBJ2-5; D gene unclear. The V end lost 3 bases, the J end lost 2 bases, and 10 bases lay between the germline ends. This CDR3 spans 14 amino acids. CDR1 and CDR2 from the germline V gene are MNHEY and SVGAGI.

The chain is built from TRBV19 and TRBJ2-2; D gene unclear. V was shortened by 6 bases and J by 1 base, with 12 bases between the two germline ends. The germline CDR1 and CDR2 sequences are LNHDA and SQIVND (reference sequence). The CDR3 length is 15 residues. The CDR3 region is CASSSVVLNTGELFF. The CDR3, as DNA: TGTGCCAGTAGCAGCGTAGTCTTGAACACCGGGGAGCTGTTTTTT.

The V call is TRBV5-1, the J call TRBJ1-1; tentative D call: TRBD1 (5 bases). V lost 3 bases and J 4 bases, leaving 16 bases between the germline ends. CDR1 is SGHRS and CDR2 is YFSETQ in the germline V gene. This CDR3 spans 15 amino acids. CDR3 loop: CASSSRTGGITEAFF. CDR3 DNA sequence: TGCGCCAGCAGCTCTAGGACGGGGGGTATCACTGAAGCTTTCTTT.

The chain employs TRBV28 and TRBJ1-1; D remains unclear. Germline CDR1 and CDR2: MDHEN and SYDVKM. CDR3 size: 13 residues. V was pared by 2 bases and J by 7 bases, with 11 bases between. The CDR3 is CASSLANLGEAFF. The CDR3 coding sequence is TGTGCCAGCAGTTTAGCCAATCTGGGTGAAGCTTTCTTT.